A single sample gave rise to the 18 T cell receptor beta chains below, sequenced in a study of cytomegalovirus exposure and HLA in healthy donors. The PCR contained 60 Vbeta and 13 Jbeta primers. Profiling relied on immunoSEQ multiplex PCR, and the TCRdb table lists in-frame clones only, not all of them. The table lists around 190,000 clones, about 77% of them singletons, with approximately 2.6% in the top ten. Sequenced input: PBMCs. The receptors were sampled from a female donor in good health and CMV-seronegative.

The rearrangement joins TRBV5-6 to TRBJ2-7, with 8 nucleotides matching TRBD1. V dropped 4 bases and J dropped 4; count of bases not matched to a gene: 7. This CDR3 spans 14 amino acids. Germline loops: CDR1 SGHDT, CDR2 YYEEEE. The CDR3 DNA follows: TGTGCCAGCAGCGCAACGGGACAGGCATACGAGCAGTACTTC. Translation gives CASSATGQAYEQYF. The full variable domain, its missing parts supplied by reference TRBV5-6 and TRBJ2-7, is DAGVTQSPTHLIKTRGQQVTLRCSPKSGHDTVSWYQQALGQGPQFIFQYYEEEERQRGNFPDRFSGHQFPNYSSELNVNALLLGDSALYLCASSATGQAYEQYFGPGTRLTVT.

V gene TRBV18 combines with J gene TRBJ2-2; 7 bases align to TRBD1. The CDR3 runs 14 residues. Germline loops: CDR1 KGHSH, CDR2 LQKENI. V gave up 3 bases and J gave up 7 bases; unmatched junction bases: 5. CDR3 residues: CASSPEGGLGELFF. The DNA for the CDR3 is TGTGCCAGCTCACCTGAAGGGGGCCTCGGGGAGCTGTTTTTT.

The chain has TRBV28 and TRBJ2-5; D might be TRBD2 (7 bases). Germline V lookup: CDR1 MDHEN, CDR2 SYDVKM. Trimming stripped 6 bases from V and 2 bases from J, with 13 bases between. The CDR3 length is 14 residues. This CDR3 reads CASRGGGSQETQYF. The CDR3 DNA follows: TGTGCCAGCAGAGGCGGGGGCAGTCAAGAGACCCAGTACTTC. The full variable domain, its missing parts supplied by reference TRBV28 and TRBJ2-5, is DVKVTQSSRYLVKRTGEKVFLECVQDMDHENMFWYRQDPGLGLRLIYFSYDVKMKEKGDIPEGYSVSREKKERFSLILESASTNQTSMYLCASRGGGSQETQYFGPGTRLLVL.

The rearrangement joins TRBV5-5 to TRBJ2-5, with 11 positions matching TRBD2. Germline V lookup: CDR1 SGHKS, CDR2 YYEKEE (reference sequence). The ends lost 5 bases at V and 2 bases at J; junction bases unmatched: 5. The CDR3 consists of 15 residues. The CDR3 nucleotides are TGTGCCAGCAGTTATAGCGGGGGGGATCAAGAGACCCAGTACTTC. Its translation is CASSYSGGDQETQYF. The full variable domain, completed using reference TRBV5-5 and TRBJ2-5, is DAGVTQSPTHLIKTRGQQVTLRCSPISGHKSVSWYQQVLGQGPQFIFQYYEKEERGRGNFPDRFSARQFPNYSSELNVNALLLGDSALYLCASSYSGGDQETQYFGPGTRLLVL.

This chain connects TRBV6-1 to TRBJ2-7; TRBD1 matches at 12 bases. V shed 3 bases and J 0 bases; nucleotides not matched to a gene: 6. CDR3 size: 17 residues. CDR1 and CDR2 (germline): MNHNS, SASEGT. CDR3 in DNA: TGTGCCAGCAGTGACCGGGACAGGGGGCTACTCTCCTACGAGCAGTACTTC. Encoded protein: CASSDRDRGLLSYEQYF.

The J gene is TRBJ1-1, the V gene TRBV5-4; D unclear. The CDR3 is 15 residues long. Germline V gene sequence: CDR1 SGHNT, CDR2 YYREEE (reference sequence). V gave up 2 bases and J gave up 3 bases, with 14 bases separating them. CDR3: CASSFRLVADTEAFF. In DNA, the CDR3 is TGTGCCAGCAGCTTCCGGCTCGTCGCGGACACTGAAGCTTTCTTT.

This clone was recorded only once. This chain joins TRBV10-3 and TRBJ2-7; 9 bases agree with TRBD1. The CDR3 is 13 residues long. The ends lost 10 bases at V and 2 bases at J; junction bases unmatched: 6. CDR1 is ENHRY, CDR2 SYGVKD, per germline. CDR3 loop: CATGQGTPYEQYF. CDR3 DNA sequence: TGTGCCACGGGACAGGGCACACCCTACGAGCAGTACTTC.

The chain has TRBV7-9 and TRBJ2-7; weak D call: TRBD1 (5 bases). Germline V gene sequence: CDR1 SEHNR, CDR2 FQNEAQ (reference sequence). Deletions cut 3 bases from V and 7 bases from J, with 13 bases between. This CDR3 region has 13 residues. CDR3 DNA: TGTGCCAGCAGCTTTAAGGGGCCGGAGGAGCAGTACTTC. Amino acid sequence: CASSFKGPEEQYF.

The chain uses TRBV4-2 and TRBJ1-5; the D is unclear. Germline lookup yields CDR1 LGHNA and CDR2 YNFKEQ. V lost 0 bases, J lost 3 bases, and 12 bases lay in between. The CDR3 has 16 amino acids. The CDR3 DNA is TGTGCCAGCAGCCAAGACCCCATCCAGGACAATCAGCCCCAGCATTTT. It codes for CASSQDPIQDNQPQHF.

The chain carries TRBV5-1 and TRBJ2-7, with 9 positions matching TRBD2. The CDR3 runs to 16 residues. Germline CDR1 SGHRS, CDR2 YFSETQ. The V gene end was trimmed by 0 bases and the J gene end by 2 bases; junction bases not matched to a gene: 6. The CDR3 DNA reads as TGCGCCAGCAGCTTGGACCTAAGACTAGCGGCCTACGAGCAGTACTTC. This translates into CASSLDLRLAAYEQYF.

V is TRBV7-8 and J is TRBJ2-3, with 7 bases matching TRBD1. Trimming took 0 bases from V and 4 from J; bases not matched to a gene: 1. This CDR3 has 14 residues. Per the germline V gene, CDR1 is SGHVS and CDR2 is FQNEAQ. DNA for the CDR3: TGTGCCAGCAGCTTAGCGACAGGGTCAGATACGCAGTATTTT. Protein sequence: CASSLATGSDTQYF.

The chain carries TRBV4-1 and TRBJ2-5, with 9 nucleotides matching TRBD2. CDR1 is MGHRA and CDR2 is YSYEKL in the germline V gene. This CDR3 region has 16 residues. V was clipped by 0 bases and J by 5 bases; unmatched bases: 7. DNA of the CDR3: TGCGCCAGCAGCCAAGACGGCGGGGGGGCAGGGGAGACCCAGTACTTC. Amino acid sequence: CASSQDGGGAGETQYF.

The chain has TRBV7-2 and TRBJ1-5; perhaps TRBD1 as D (6 bases). The CDR3 has 14 amino acids. Germline lookup yields CDR1 SGHTA and CDR2 FQGNSA. V gave up 5 bases and J gave up 8 bases, with 16 bases separating them. CDR3 in DNA: TGTGCCAGCAGCCAGGGGTTTCTGGCTAAGCCCCAGCATTTT. The encoded protein is CASSQGFLAKPQHF.

This chain joins TRBV25-1 and TRBJ2-3; tentative D call: TRBD2 (7 bases). This CDR3 comprises 15 residues. Per the germline V gene, CDR1 is MGHDK and CDR2 is SYGVNS. Trimming removed 1 base at V and 3 bases at J, with 11 bases between. The CDR3 loop is CASSEFGGATDTQYF. The CDR3 region has the DNA TGTGCCAGCAGTGAATTTGGGGGGGCAACAGATACGCAGTATTTT.

In this sample, this clone turned up once. Other DNA sequences in this specimen translate into the identical CDR3. The chain links TRBV5-1 to TRBJ1-1, with a tentative D call TRBD1 (6 bases). Germline V gene lookup returns CDR1 SGHRS and CDR2 YFSETQ. V shed 5 bases and J shed 1 base, with 6 bases lying between them. The CDR3 loop spans 12 amino acids. Here the CDR3 reads CASRQGNTEAFF. The CDR3 DNA sequence: TGCGCCAGCAGACAGGGGAACACTGAAGCTTTCTTT.

This chain links TRBV19 with TRBJ1-2; 7 bases map to TRBD1. Germline-derived CDR1 and CDR2 are LNHDA and SQIVND (reference sequence). CDR3 length equals 14 residues. With 9 bases clipped from V and 4 bases from J, the junction kept 11 bases outside the gene matches. The CDR3 region is CASRTGGTFYGYTF. Here the CDR3 DNA reads TGTGCCAGCAGGACAGGAGGAACCTTCTATGGCTACACCTTC.

A word on this clone: Other DNA sequences in the sample encode the same CDR3. V and J are TRBV27 and TRBJ2-1; the match to TRBD2 covers 13 bases. CDR1 is MNHEY, CDR2 SMNVEV, per germline (reference sequence). V lost 6 bases to trimming and J lost 5 bases; unmatched junction nucleotides: 4. This CDR3 has 15 residues. CDR3 loop: CASRLGTSGNNEQFF. The CDR3 nucleotides read TGTGCCAGCAGACTCGGGACTAGCGGGAACAATGAGCAGTTCTTC.

The V gene is TRBV4-3, the J gene TRBJ2-7, with 12 nucleotides matching TRBD1. This CDR3 region has 14 residues. J gave up 5 bases and V 4 bases, and 3 bases lay outside the gene matches. Germline V gives CDR1 LGHNA, CDR2 YSLEER. CDR3 region: CASSPGQGAHEQYF. The CDR3 DNA is TGCGCCAGCAGCCCGGGACAGGGGGCTCACGAGCAGTACTTC.